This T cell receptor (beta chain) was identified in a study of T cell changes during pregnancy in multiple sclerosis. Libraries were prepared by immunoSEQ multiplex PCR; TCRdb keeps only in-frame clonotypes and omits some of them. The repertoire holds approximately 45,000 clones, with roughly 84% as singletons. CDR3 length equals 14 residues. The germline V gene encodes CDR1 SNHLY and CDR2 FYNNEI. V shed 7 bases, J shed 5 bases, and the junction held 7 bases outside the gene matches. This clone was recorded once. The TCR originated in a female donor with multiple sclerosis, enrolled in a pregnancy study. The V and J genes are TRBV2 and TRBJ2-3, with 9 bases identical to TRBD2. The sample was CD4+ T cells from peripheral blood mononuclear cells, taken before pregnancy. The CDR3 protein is CASKGGGAVDTQYF. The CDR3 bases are TGTGCCAGCAAAGGCGGGGGGGCCGTAGATACGCAGTATTTT.